This TCR beta chain was profiled in a study of identical twins. Details on this clonotype: What it recognizes is unknown.

Broader study findings: Cord blood beta clonotypes that were abundant carried fewer insertions, and memory repertoires showed no such trend. Monozygotic twin pairs showed more out-of-frame TCR alpha sharing than models estimated.

Germline values: CDR1 SGHDN, CDR2 FVKESK. The V and J ends lost 5 bases and 2 bases respectively, with 16 bases between them. CDR3 size: 16 residues. Template switching introduced a universal primer site, and the cDNA bore unique molecular identifiers. MiXCR, run by TCRdb on the 5' RACE reads, gives a single entry per CDR3 protein. Among fewer than 550,000 distinct CDR3 sequences listed, about 13% were seen once. Healthy Caucasians supplied all donations. The data were also submitted as part of a second study, on yellow fever vaccine responses in identical twins.

The source is a woman aged 18 to 35 in good health. Sample: CD4+ T cells sorted from blood. This sequence joins TRBV14 and TRBJ2-1; D is perhaps TRBD2 (5 bases). CDR3 residues: CASSSRRRSTYNEQFF. CDR3 in DNA: TGTGCCAGCAGCTCCAGGAGGAGATCCACCTACAATGAGCAGTTCTTC.